This is a list of T cell receptor beta chains from one sample in a study of blood T cells in healthy people across ages. TCRdb re-called the 5' RACE reads through MiXCR, storing one row per CDR3 protein. This sample carries 780,000 or so distinct CDR3 sequences, approximately 53% of them seen once, and the ten largest clones take about a quarter. The sequenced sample was blood. The source of these receptors is a man aged 35 to 55 in good health. The CDR3 runs from the conserved cysteine through the conserved F or W. A D gene is named only where the DNA matches it firmly. Not all rows give a size; the values are once, few, many and, for expanded clones, a class.

v_gene	d_gene	j_gene	abundance	CDR3aa	CDR3nt
TRBV5-1	.	TRBJ2-7	.	CASLIPNRDVDEQYF	TGCGCCAGCCTCATACCTAACAGGGATGTCGACGAGCAGTACTTC
TRBV29-1	.	TRBJ2-1	once	CSVGADFSYNEQFF	TGCAGCGTTGGCGCGGATTTCTCCTACAATGAGCAGTTCTTC
TRBV29-1	.	TRBJ2-3	.	CSVYRANTDTQYF	TGCAGCGTTTACAGGGCAAACACAGATACGCAGTATTTT
TRBV20-1	.	TRBJ1-2	.	CSAVSPKGYTF	TGCAGTGCGGTGAGCCCCAAGGGCTACACCTTC
TRBV7-9	.	TRBJ2-1	.	CASSLVTAGHFNEQFF	TGTGCCAGCAGCTTAGTTACGGCGGGCCACTTCAATGAGCAGTTCTTC
TRBV27	.	TRBJ2-7	.	CASSLLYRQSTYEQYF	TGTGCCAGCAGTTTATTATACAGACAGTCAACCTACGAGCAGTACTTC
TRBV27	.	TRBJ1-6	.	CASSSLQAGYNSPLHF	TGTGCCAGCAGTTCCCTACAGGCTGGTTATAATTCACCCCTCCACTTT
TRBV5-1	.	TRBJ2-7	many	CASSLSSLGRPYEQYF	TGCGCCAGCAGCTTGTCGTCTCTCGGAAGACCCTACGAGCAGTACTTC
TRBV7-2	.	TRBJ2-4	many	CASSLGLETGNALAKNIQYF	TGTGCCAGCAGCTTAGGATTGGAAACAGGAAATGCTCTAGCCAAAAACATTCAGTACTTC
TRBV12-3/TRBV12-4	.	TRBJ2-1	.	CASNLQGLQRYEQFF	TGTGCCAGCAACCTCCAGGGGCTACAACGCTATGAGCAGTTCTTC
TRBV29-1	.	TRBJ2-5	few	CSVEAGGRETQYF	TGCAGCGTTGAAGCGGGGGGCAGAGAGACCCAGTACTTC
TRBV7-9	.	TRBJ2-5	.	CASSRQGLEETQYF	TGTGCCAGCAGCCGACAGGGACTGGAAGAGACCCAGTACTTC
TRBV5-1	.	TRBJ1-1	few	CASSYGGKVEEAFF	TGCGCCAGCAGCTATGGCGGGAAAGTAGAAGAAGCTTTCTTT
TRBV29-1	.	TRBJ2-4	.	CSGKGGGDIQYF	TGCAGCGGAAAAGGGGGAGGCGACATTCAGTACTTC
TRBV5-1	.	TRBJ1-2	.	CASRTSGVNYGYTF	TGCGCCAGCCGAACCTCCGGCGTTAACTATGGCTACACCTTC
TRBV10-3	.	TRBJ1-2	few	CAISGGQGGGYTF	TGTGCCATCAGTGGAGGGCAGGGCGGCGGCTACACCTTC
TRBV12-3/TRBV12-4	TRBD1	TRBJ2-3	once	CASSLSRDRGLQNADTQYF	TGTGCCAGCAGTTTATCCCGGGACAGGGGCCTCCAAAACGCAGATACTCAGTATTTT
TRBV12-3/TRBV12-4	.	TRBJ2-1	.	CASNFQELGHNEQFF	TGTGCCAGCAACTTTCAGGAGTTGGGCCACAATGAGCAGTTCTTC
TRBV4-2	TRBD2	TRBJ2-3	few	CASSPTSLAGRPSTDTQYF	TGTGCCAGCAGCCCCACCTCACTAGCGGGACGACCTAGCACAGATACGCAGTATTTT
TRBV7-2	.	TRBJ2-2	once	CASSWALVSNTGELFF	TGTGCCAGCAGCTGGGCCCTTGTGTCGAACACCGGGGAGCTGTTTTTT
TRBV5-6	.	TRBJ2-5	few	CASSPRREGQYF	TGTGCCAGCAGCCCCCGTCGGGAAGGCCAGTACTTC
TRBV27	.	TRBJ2-3	few	CASSLPTGQGPTDTQYF	TGTGCCAGCAGTCTACCGACAGGCCAGGGCCCCACAGATACGCAGTATTTT
TRBV6-6	TRBD2	TRBJ2-1	.	CASATSGSVYEQFF	TGTGCCAGCGCGACTAGCGGGAGTGTCTATGAGCAGTTCTTC
TRBV12-3/TRBV12-4	TRBD1	TRBJ1-4	.	CASSFRDSNEKLFF	TGTGCCAGCAGTTTTCGGGACAGTAATGAAAAACTGTTTTTT
TRBV6-1	.	TRBJ2-2	.	CASRSGMNTGELFF	TGTGCCAGCAGGTCGGGGATGAACACCGGGGAGCTGTTTTTT
TRBV28	.	TRBJ2-1	.	CASSFQRNEQFF	TGTGCCAGCAGTTTTCAGCGGAATGAGCAGTTCTTC
TRBV6-1	.	TRBJ1-4	once	CASSEAPGRGEKLFF	TGTGCCAGCAGTGAAGCGCCCGGGAGAGGGGAAAAACTGTTTTTT
TRBV6-2/TRBV6-3	.	TRBJ2-5	few	CASTPWVGETQYF	TGTGCCAGCACCCCTTGGGTAGGAGAGACCCAGTACTTC
TRBV28	TRBD2	TRBJ2-7	once	CASSPIGGGPHEQYF	TGTGCCAGCAGTCCTATTGGGGGAGGGCCCCACGAGCAGTACTTC
TRBV7-9	.	TRBJ2-7	.	CASSSIPYEQYF	TGTGCCAGCAGCTCCATACCCTACGAGCAGTACTTC
TRBV6-5	.	TRBJ1-4	.	CASRHPANEKLFF	TGTGCCAGCAGACACCCGGCTAATGAAAAACTGTTTTTT
TRBV7-9	.	TRBJ1-4	.	CASRVSGRGNEKLFF	TGTGCCAGCAGAGTATCCGGTCGCGGTAATGAAAAACTGTTTTTT
TRBV18	.	TRBJ2-3	.	CASSPTGSGDTQYF	TGTGCCAGCTCACCAACCGGATCAGGGGATACGCAGTATTTT
TRBV7-2	.	TRBJ2-2	few	CASSLAGGWGTGELFF	TGTGCCAGCAGCTTAGCCGGAGGCTGGGGTACCGGGGAGCTGTTTTTT
TRBV5-4	.	TRBJ1-2	few	CASRGGPLDRYGYTF	TGTGCCAGCAGGGGGGGGCCCCTGGATCGCTATGGCTACACCTTC
TRBV4-3	.	TRBJ2-7	many	CASSQEQSFGEQYF	TGCGCCAGCAGCCAAGAGCAGTCTTTTGGAGAGCAGTACTTC
TRBV3-1	TRBD2	TRBJ2-1	few	CASSQAASGGGGKTQFF	TGTGCCAGCAGCCAAGCGGCTAGCGGGGGGGGTGGCAAGACCCAGTTCTTC
TRBV12-3/TRBV12-4	.	TRBJ2-7	many	CASSFYQGSYEQYF	TGTGCCAGCAGTTTCTATCAGGGTTCCTACGAGCAGTACTTC